This entry is about one TCR beta chain. Its antigen is as yet unknown. The data belong to a study of cytomegalovirus exposure and HLA in healthy donors. Regarding the study as a whole: Within a later analysis, the majority of CMV-associated TCR beta chains appeared HLA-restricted. Trimming of TCR beta V- and J-genes showed a link, identified in a later analysis, to a missense DCLRE1C variant.

CDR3 length: 14 amino acids. The germline V and J ends were trimmed by 1 base and 6 bases, with 8 bases remaining between them. The germline V gene encodes CDR1 SGHRS and CDR2 YFSETQ. Primers included in the PCR were 60 Vbeta and 13 Jbeta primers. Assay: immunoSEQ multiplex PCR; the TCRdb copy retains only in-frame clones and omits some. The sample has 99,000 or so clones; around three quarters are singletons. The V and J genes are TRBV5-1 and TRBJ1-6; no clear D gene. This clonotype originated in a man in his sixties in good health and CMV-seropositive. The source material was PBMCs. This CDR3 reads CASSLLQFNSPLHF. The CDR3 bases are TGCGCCAGCAGCTTGTTACAGTTTAATTCACCCCTCCACTTT. Looking up the rest from reference TRBV5-1 and TRBJ1-6 gives the full variable domain: KAGVTQTPRYLIKTRGQQVTLSCSPISGHRSVSWYQQTPGQGLQFLFEYFSETQRNKGNFPGRFSGRQFSNSRSEMNVSTLELGDSALYLCASSLLQFNSPLHFGNGTRLTVT.